Below, 6 T cell receptor beta chains from the same sample are listed, as sequenced in a study of blood T cell repertoires in COVID-19. Assay: immunoSEQ multiplex PCR; the TCRdb copy retains only in-frame clones and omits some. The repertoire has more than 45,000 clones, 86% of them found once; the top ten carry approximately 14%. Sequencing input: peripheral blood. The receptors here all came from a man aged 65 to 79 with acute or convalescent COVID-19.

The chain joins TRBV9 to TRBJ2-1; D is perhaps TRBD2 (6 bases). Looked up from germline, CDR1 is SGDLS and CDR2 is YYNGEE. This CDR3 is 14 amino acids long. Trimming pared 4 bases from V and 9 bases from J, leaving 17 bases between. CDR3 bases: TGTGCCAGCAGCCAGACAACTAGCCTAGGTGAGCAGTTCTTC. It is translated as CASSQTTSLGEQFF.

The chain couples TRBV7-9 to TRBJ1-4; no clear D gene. Germline V gives CDR1 SEHNR, CDR2 FQNEAQ (reference sequence). V was clipped by 6 bases and J by 10 bases, with 12 bases between them. The CDR3 has 12 amino acids. The CDR3 bases are TGTGCCAGCAGTATAGAGGCGGGAAAACTGTTTTTT. Its translation: CASSIEAGKLFF.

The chain couples TRBV15 to TRBJ1-4, with D possibly matching TRBD1 (6 bases). Germline CDR1 reads LNHNV; CDR2 reads YYDKDF (reference sequence). This CDR3 spans 16 amino acids. V lost 2 bases, J lost 4 bases, and 14 bases lay in between. CDR3: CATSRKSGQLNEKLFF. CDR3 nucleotide sequence: TGTGCCACCAGCAGAAAGTCAGGACAGCTTAATGAAAAACTGTTTTTT. The whole variable domain, remainder taken from reference TRBV15 and TRBJ1-4, is DAMVIQNPRYQVTQFGKPVTLSCSQTLNHNVMYWYQQKSSQAPKLLFHYYDKDFNNEADTPDNFQSRRPNTSFCFLDIRSPGLGDTAMYLCATSRKSGQLNEKLFFGSGTQLSVL.

This chain links TRBV10-1 with TRBJ2-7; 8 bases map to TRBD2. The CDR3 has 10 residues. The V gene end was trimmed by 9 bases and the J gene end by 9 bases; junction bases not matched to a gene: 4. The germline V gene encodes CDR1 WNHNN and CDR2 SYGVQD (reference sequence). The CDR3 region is CARSGGRQYF. CDR3 in DNA: TGCGCCAGAAGCGGGGGCAGGCAGTACTTC.

This chain links TRBV18 with TRBJ1-5, with TRBD1 matching 7 bases. CDR3 length equals 16 residues. Germline V gene sequence: CDR1 KGHSH, CDR2 LQKENI. V lost 6 bases, J lost 1 base, and 9 bases stayed unmatched. The chain's CDR3 is CASSPRGETSNQPQHF. The CDR3 DNA reads as TGTGCCAGCTCCCCCAGGGGGGAGACAAGCAATCAGCCCCAGCATTTT.

V and J are TRBV11-3 and TRBJ2-2; D is possibly TRBD1 (5 bases). The V and J ends lost 5 bases and 1 base respectively, with 8 bases between them. Germline CDR1 reads SGHNT; CDR2 reads YENEEA. The CDR3 has 14 amino acids. The CDR3 nucleotides are TGTGCCAGCAGCCCAAGGGGGAACACCGGGGAGCTGTTTTTT. Amino acids: CASSPRGNTGELFF.